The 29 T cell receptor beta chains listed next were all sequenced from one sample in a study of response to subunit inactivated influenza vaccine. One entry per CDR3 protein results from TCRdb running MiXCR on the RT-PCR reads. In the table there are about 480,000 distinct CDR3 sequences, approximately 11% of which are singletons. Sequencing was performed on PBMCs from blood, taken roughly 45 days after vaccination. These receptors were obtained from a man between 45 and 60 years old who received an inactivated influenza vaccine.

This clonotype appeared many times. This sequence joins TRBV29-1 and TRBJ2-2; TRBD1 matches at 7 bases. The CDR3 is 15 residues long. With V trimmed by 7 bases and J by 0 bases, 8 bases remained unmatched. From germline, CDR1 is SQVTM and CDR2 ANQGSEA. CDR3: CSGRLRGPNTGELFF. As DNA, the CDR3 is TGCAGCGGCCGACTGAGGGGGCCGAACACCGGGGAGCTGTTTTTT.

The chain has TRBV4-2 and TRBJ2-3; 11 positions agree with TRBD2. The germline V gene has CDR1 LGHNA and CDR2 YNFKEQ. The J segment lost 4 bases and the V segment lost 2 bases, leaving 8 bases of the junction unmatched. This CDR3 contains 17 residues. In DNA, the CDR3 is TGTGCCAGCAGCCAAAGCATTAGCGGGGGGGCCGCAGATACGCAGTATTTT. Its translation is CASSQSISGGAADTQYF.

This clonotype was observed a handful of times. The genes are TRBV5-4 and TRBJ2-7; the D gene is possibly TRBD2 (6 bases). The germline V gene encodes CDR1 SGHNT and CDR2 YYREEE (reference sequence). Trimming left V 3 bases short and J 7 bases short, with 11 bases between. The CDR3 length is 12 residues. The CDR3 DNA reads TGTGCCAGCAGCTCTGGTCGGGGGGAGCAGTACTTC. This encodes CASSSGRGEQYF.

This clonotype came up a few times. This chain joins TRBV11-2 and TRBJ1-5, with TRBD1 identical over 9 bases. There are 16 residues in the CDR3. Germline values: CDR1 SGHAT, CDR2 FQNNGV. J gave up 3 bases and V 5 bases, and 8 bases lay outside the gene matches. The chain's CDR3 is CASSARTGVFNQPQHF. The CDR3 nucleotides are TGTGCCAGCAGCGCTCGGACAGGGGTGTTCAATCAGCCCCAGCATTTT.

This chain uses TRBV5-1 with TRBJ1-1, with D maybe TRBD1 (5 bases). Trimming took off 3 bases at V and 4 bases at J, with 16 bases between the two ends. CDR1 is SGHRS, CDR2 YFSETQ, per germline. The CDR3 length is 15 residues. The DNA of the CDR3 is TGCGCCAGCAGCTCCCAGGCAGGGAGGGGCACTGAAGCTTTCTTT. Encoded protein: CASSSQAGRGTEAFF.

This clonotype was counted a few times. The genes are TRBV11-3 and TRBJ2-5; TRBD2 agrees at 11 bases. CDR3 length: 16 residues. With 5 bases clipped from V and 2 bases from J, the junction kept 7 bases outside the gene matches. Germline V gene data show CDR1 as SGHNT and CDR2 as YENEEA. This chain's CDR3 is CASSLRTSGFQETQYF. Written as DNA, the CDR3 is TGTGCCAGCAGCCTCCGGACTAGCGGGTTTCAAGAGACCCAGTACTTC.

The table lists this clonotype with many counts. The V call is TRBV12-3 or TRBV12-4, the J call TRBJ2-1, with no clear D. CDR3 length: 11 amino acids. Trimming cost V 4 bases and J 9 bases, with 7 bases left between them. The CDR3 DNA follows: TGTGCCAGCAGTTATCGGGTTGAGCAGTTCTTC. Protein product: CASSYRVEQFF.

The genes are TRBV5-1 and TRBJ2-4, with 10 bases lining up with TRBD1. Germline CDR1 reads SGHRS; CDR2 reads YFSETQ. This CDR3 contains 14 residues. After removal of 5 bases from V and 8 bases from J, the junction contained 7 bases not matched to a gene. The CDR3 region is CASRPGQGRYIQYF. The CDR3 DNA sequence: TGCGCCAGCAGGCCGGGACAGGGGAGGTACATTCAGTACTTC.

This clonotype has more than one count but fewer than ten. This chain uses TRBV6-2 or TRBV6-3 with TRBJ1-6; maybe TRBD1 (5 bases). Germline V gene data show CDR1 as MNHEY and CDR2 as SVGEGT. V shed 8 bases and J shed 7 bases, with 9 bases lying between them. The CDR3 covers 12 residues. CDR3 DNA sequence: TGTGCCAGCTGCAGGGTCAATTCACCCCTCCACTTT. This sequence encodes CASCRVNSPLHF.

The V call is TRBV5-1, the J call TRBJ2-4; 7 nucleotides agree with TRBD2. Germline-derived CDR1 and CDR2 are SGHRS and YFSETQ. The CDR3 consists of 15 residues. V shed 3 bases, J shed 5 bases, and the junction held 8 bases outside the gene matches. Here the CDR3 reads CASSSQGGAQNIQYF. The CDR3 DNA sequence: TGCGCCAGCAGCTCCCAGGGAGGGGCGCAAAACATTCAGTACTTC.

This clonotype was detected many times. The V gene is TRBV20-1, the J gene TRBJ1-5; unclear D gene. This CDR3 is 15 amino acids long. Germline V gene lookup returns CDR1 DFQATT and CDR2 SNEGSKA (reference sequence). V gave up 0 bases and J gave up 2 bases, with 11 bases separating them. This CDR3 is CSAREVLAGNQPQHF. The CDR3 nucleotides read TGCAGTGCTAGAGAAGTCTTGGCAGGCAATCAGCCCCAGCATTTT.

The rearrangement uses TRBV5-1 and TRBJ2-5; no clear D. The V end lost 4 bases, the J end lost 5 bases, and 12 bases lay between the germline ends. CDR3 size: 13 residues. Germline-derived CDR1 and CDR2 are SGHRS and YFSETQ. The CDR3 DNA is TGCGCCAGCAGCCAGCTTAGTCGGGAGACCCAGTACTTC. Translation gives CASSQLSRETQYF.

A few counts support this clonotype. The chain's CDR3 is CASRPDWDSQFRRNEAFF. CDR3 in DNA: TGTGCCAGCAGACCAGACTGGGACAGCCAATTCAGAAGGAATGAAGCTTTCTTT. The rearrangement links TRBV6-1 to TRBJ1-1; 7 nucleotides line up with TRBD1. This CDR3 comprises 18 residues. Trimming took 6 bases from V and 7 from J; bases not matched to a gene: 23. From germline, CDR1 is MNHNS and CDR2 SASEGT.

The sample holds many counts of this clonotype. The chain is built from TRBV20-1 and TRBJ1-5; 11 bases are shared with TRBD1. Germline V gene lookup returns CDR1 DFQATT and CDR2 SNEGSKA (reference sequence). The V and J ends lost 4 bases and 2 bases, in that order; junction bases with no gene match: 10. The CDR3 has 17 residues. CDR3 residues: CSATGQGVVGGNQPQHF. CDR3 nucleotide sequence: TGCAGTGCTACGGGACAGGGGGTGGTTGGTGGCAATCAGCCCCAGCATTTT.

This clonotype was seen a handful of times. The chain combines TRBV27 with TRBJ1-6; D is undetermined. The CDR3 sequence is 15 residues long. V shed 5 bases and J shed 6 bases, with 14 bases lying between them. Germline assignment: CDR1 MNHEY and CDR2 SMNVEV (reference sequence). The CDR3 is CASSVNTAPNSPLHF. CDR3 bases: TGTGCCAGCAGTGTCAACACGGCTCCTAATTCACCCCTCCACTTT.

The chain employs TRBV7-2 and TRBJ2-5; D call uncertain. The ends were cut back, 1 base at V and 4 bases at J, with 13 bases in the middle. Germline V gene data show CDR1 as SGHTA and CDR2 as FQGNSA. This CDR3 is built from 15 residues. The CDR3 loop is CASSLGPALGETQYF. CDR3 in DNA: TGTGCCAGCAGCTTAGGGCCGGCCCTAGGAGAGACCCAGTACTTC.

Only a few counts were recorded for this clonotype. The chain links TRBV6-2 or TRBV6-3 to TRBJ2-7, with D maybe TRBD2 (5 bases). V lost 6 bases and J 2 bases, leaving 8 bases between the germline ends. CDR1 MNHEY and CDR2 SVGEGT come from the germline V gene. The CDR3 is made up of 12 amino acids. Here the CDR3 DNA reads TGTGCCAGCAGGCACGGGGCCTACGAGCAGTACTTC. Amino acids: CASRHGAYEQYF.

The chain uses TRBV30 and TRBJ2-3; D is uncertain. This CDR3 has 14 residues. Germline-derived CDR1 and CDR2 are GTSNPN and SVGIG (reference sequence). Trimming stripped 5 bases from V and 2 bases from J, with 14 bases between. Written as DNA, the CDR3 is TGTGCCTGGGGAGACTCCTCCTTCACAGATACGCAGTATTTT. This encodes CAWGDSSFTDTQYF.

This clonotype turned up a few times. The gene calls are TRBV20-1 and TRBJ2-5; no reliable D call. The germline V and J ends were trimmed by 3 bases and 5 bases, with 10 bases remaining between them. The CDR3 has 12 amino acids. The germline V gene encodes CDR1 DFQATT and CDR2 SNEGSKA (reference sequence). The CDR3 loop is CSASDSQETQYF. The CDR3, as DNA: TGCAGTGCTAGCGACTCACAGGAGACCCAGTACTTC.

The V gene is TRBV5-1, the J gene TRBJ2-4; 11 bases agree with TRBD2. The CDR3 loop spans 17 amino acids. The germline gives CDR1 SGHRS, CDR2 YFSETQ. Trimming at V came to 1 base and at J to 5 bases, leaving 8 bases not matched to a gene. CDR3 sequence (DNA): TGCGCCAGCAGCTTGAGAACTAGCGGGAGTGGGCAAAACATTCAGTACTTC. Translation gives CASSLRTSGSGQNIQYF. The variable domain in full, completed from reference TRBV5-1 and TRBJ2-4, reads KAGVTQTPRYLIKTRGQQVTLSCSPISGHRSVSWYQQTPGQGLQFLFEYFSETQRNKGNFPGRFSGRQFSNSRSEMNVSTLELGDSALYLCASSLRTSGSGQNIQYFGAGTRLSVL.

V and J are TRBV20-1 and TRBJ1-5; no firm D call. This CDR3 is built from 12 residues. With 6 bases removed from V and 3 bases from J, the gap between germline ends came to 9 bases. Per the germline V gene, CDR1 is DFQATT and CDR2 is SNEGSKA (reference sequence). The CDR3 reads CSAPAPNQPQHF. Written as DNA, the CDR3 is TGCAGTGCCCCTGCTCCCAATCAGCCCCAGCATTTT.

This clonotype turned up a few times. The CDR3 region has the DNA TGTGCCAGCAGCAGTACCGTTACAGGGGACGGTTCACCCCTCCACTTT. It translates to CASSSTVTGDGSPLHF. This chain connects TRBV7-2 to TRBJ1-6; 7 bases agree with TRBD1. Germline CDR1 SGHTA, CDR2 FQGNSA. With V trimmed by 5 bases and J by 9 bases, 13 bases remained unmatched. The CDR3 is 16 residues long.

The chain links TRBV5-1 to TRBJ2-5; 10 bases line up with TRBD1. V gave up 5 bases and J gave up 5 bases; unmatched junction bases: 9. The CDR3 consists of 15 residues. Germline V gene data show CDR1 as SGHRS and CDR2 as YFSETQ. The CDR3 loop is CASRATGQGMETQYF. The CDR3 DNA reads TGCGCCAGCAGAGCCACGGGACAGGGGATGGAGACCCAGTACTTC.

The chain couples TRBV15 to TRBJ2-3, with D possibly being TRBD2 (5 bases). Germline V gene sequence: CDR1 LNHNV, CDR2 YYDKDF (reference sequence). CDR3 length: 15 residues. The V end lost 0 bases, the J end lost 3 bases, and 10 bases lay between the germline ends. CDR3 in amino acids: CATSRDRLATDTQYF. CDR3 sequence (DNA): TGTGCCACCAGCAGAGATCGGCTAGCAACAGATACGCAGTATTTT. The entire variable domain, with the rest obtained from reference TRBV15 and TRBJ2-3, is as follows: DAMVIQNPRYQVTQFGKPVTLSCSQTLNHNVMYWYQQKSSQAPKLLFHYYDKDFNNEADTPDNFQSRRPNTSFCFLDIRSPGLGDTAMYLCATSRDRLATDTQYFGPGTRLTVL.

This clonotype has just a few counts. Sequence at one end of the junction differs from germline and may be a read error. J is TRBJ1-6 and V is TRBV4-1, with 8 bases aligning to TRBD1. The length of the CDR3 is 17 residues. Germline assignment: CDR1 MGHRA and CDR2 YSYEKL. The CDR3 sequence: CASSQDQGASYNSPLHF. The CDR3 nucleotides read TGTGCCAGCAGCCAAGATCAGGGGGCCTCCTATAATTCACCCCTCCACTTT.

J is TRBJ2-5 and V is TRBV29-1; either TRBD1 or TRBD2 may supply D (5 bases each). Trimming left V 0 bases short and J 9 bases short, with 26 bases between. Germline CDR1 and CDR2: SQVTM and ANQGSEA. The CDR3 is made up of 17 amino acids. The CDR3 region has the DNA TGCAGCGTTGAAGATCGGGAAAGGGGCCGATTTTGGCCCCCCCAGTACTTC. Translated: CSVEDRERGRFWPPQYF.

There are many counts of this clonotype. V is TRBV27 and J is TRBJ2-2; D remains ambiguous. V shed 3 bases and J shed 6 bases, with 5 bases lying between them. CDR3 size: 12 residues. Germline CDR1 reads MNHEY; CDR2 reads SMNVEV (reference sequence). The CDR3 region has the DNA TGTGCCAGCAGTTTGAGGTCCGGGGAGCTGTTTTTT. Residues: CASSLRSGELFF.

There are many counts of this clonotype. The CDR3 is CATSRDLSPHGDTQYF. In DNA, the CDR3 is TGTGCCACCAGCAGAGATTTAAGCCCCCACGGGGATACGCAGTATTTT. The rearrangement links TRBV15 to TRBJ2-3; D ambiguous. The CDR3 consists of 16 residues. Trimming shortened V by 0 bases and J by 6 bases, and 16 bases separated the two germline ends. The germline V gene has CDR1 LNHNV and CDR2 YYDKDF (reference sequence).

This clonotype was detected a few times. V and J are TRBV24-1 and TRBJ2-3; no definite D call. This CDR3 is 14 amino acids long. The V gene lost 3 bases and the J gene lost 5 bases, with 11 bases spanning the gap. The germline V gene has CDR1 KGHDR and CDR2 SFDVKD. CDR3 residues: CATSDGLVKDTQYF. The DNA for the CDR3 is TGTGCCACCAGTGATGGCTTAGTAAAAGATACGCAGTATTTT.